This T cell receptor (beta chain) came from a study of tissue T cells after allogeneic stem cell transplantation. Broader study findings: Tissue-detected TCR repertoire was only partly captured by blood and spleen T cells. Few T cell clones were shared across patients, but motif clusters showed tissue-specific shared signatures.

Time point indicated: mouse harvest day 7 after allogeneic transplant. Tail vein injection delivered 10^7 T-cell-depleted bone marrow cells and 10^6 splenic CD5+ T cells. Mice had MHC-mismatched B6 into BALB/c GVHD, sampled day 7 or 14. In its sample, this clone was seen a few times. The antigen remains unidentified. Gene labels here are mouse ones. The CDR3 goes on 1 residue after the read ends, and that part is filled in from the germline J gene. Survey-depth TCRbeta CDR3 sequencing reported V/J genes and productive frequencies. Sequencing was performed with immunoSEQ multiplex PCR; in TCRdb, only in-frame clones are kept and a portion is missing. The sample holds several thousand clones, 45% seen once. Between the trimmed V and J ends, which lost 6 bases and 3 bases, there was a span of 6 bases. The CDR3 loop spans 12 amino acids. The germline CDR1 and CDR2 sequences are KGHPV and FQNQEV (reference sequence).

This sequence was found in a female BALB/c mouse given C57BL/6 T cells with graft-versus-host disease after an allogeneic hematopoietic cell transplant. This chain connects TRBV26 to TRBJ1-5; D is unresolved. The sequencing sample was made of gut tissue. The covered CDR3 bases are TGTGCCAGCAGCGCAATCAACCAGGCTCCGCTT. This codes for CASSAINQAPL. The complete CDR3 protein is CASSAINQAPLF.